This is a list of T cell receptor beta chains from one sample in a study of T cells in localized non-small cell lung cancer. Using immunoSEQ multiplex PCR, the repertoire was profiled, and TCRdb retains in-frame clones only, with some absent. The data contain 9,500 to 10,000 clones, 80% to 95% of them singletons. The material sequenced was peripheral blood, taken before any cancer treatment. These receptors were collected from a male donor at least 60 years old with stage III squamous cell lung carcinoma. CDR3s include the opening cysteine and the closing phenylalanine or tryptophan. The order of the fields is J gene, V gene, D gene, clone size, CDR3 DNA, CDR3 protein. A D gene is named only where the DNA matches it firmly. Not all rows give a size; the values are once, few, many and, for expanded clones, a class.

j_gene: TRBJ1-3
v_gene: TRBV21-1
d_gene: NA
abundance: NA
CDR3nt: TGTGCCAGCAGCAAAGCGCTTTTGACGGGACAGGGGGCCCCTGGAAACACCATATATTTT
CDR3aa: CASSKALLTGQGAPGNTIYF

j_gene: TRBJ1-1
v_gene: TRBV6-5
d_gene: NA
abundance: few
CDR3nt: TGTGCCAGCAGTGAAAACAGAGACACTGAAGCTTTCTTT
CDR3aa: CASSENRDTEAFF

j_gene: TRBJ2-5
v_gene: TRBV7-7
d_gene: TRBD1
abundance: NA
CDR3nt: TGTGCTAGCAGCTTAGCCGGGACAGGGGGAAGGGAGACCCAGTACTTC
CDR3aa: CASSLAGTGGRETQYF

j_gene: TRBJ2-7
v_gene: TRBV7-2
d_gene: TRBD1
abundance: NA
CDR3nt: TGTGCCAGCAGCTATTACAGGGGACGCTACGAGCAGTACTTC
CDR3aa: CASSYYRGRYEQYF

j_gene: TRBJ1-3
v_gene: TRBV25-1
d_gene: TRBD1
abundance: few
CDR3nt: TGTGCCAGCAGCCCCACAGGGGTCGGAAACACCATATATTTT
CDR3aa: CASSPTGVGNTIYF

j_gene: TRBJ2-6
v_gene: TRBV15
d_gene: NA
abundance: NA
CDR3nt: TGTGCCACCAGCAGAGAAGGGCCAACTGGGGCCAACGTCCTGACTTTC
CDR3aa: CATSREGPTGANVLTF

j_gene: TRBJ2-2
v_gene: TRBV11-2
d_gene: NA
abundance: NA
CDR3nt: TGTGCCAGCAGCTCGCGTGGGGGTACCGGGGAGCTGTTTTTT
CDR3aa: CASSSRGGTGELFF

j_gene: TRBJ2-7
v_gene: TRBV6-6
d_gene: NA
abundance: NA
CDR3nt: TGTGCCAGCATCCGGGACGGGGATTCCTACGAGCAGTACTTC
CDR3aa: CASIRDGDSYEQYF

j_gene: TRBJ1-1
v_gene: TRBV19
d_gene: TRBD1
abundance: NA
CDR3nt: TGTGCCAGCCGGACAGGGGGCACTGAAGCTTTCTTT
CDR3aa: CASRTGGTEAFF

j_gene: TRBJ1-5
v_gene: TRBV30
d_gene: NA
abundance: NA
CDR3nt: TGTGCCTGGACCCGGGGATTGGGCAATCAGCCCCAGCATTTT
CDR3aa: CAWTRGLGNQPQHF

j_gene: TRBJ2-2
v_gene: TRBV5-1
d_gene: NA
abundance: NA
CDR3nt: TGCGCCAGCAGATCGGAACGTGGACAAACGACGAGAAACACCGGGGAGCTGTTTTTT
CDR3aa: CASRSERGQTTRNTGELFF

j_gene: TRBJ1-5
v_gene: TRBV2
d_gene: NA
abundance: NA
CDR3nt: TGTGCCAGCAGTCAGCCGTGGACACGGAATCAGCCCCAGCATTTT
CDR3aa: CASSQPWTRNQPQHF

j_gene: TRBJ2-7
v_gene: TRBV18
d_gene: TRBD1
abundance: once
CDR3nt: TGTGCCAGCTCCCAACCCGGGACAGGGCGCGAGCAGTACTTC
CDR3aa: CASSQPGTGREQYF

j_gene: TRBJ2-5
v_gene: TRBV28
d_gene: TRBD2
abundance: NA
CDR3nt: TGTGCCAGCACTCTAGCGGGGAGTCAAGAGACCCAGTACTTC
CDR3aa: CASTLAGSQETQYF

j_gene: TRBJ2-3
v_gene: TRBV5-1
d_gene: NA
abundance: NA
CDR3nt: TGCGCCAGCAGCTTGTTCCTCGGGGGCAGGACAGATACGCAGTATTTT
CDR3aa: CASSLFLGGRTDTQYF

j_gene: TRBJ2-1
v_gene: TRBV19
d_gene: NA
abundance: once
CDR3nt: TGTGCCAGTAGTTCCAGTCCGGGGGAGCAGTTCTTC
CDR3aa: CASSSSPGEQFF

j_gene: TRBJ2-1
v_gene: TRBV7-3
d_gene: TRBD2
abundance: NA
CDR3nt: TGTGCCAGCAGCCCGCGCCTAGCGGGGGGGAATAATGAGCAGTTCTTC
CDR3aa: CASSPRLAGGNNEQFF

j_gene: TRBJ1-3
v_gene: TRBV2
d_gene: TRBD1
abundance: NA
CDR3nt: TGTGCCAGCAGCCTGGACAGGGACGGAAACACCATATATTTT
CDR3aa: CASSLDRDGNTIYF

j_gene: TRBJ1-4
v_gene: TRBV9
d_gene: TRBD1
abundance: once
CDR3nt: TGTGCCAGCAGCCAGACAGGGACTAATGAAAAACTGTTTTTT
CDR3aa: CASSQTGTNEKLFF

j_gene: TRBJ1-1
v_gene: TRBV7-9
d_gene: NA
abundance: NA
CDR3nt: TGTGCCAGCAGCTTACCCATCCTCGGTAGTAACACTGAAGCTTTCTTT
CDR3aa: CASSLPILGSNTEAFF

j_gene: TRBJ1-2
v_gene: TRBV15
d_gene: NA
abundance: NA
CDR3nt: TGTGCCACCAGCAGGGCAGGGATCAACTATGGCTACACCTTC
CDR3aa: CATSRAGINYGYTF

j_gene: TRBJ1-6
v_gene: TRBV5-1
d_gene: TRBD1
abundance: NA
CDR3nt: TGCGCCAGCAGCAAGGACAGGGGCAATTCACCCCTCCACTTT
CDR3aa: CASSKDRGNSPLHF

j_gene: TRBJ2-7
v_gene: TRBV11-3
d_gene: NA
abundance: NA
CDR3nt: TGTGCCAGCAGCAGCGACAGGCTTAGGGGGGACGAGCAGTACTTC
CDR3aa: CASSSDRLRGDEQYF

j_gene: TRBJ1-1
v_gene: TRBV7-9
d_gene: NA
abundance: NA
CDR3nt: TGTGCCAGCAGCCGTACAGGGAGCACTGAAGCTTTCTTT
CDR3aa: CASSRTGSTEAFF

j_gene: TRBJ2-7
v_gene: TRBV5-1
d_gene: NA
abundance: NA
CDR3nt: TGCGCCAGCAGCCCCACAAGCGGGACAGTCTACGAGCAGTACTTC
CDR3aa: CASSPTSGTVYEQYF

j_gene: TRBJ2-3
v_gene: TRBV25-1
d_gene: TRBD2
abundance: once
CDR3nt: TGTGCCAGCAGTATGGCGGGGGACACAGATACGCAGTATTTT
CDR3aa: CASSMAGDTDTQYF

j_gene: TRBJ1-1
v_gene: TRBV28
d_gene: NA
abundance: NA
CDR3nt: TGTGCCAGCAGTCGGGGTATCGCTGAAGCTTTCTTT
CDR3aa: CASSRGIAEAFF

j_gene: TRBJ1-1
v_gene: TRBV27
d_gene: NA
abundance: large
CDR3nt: TGTGCCAGCAGTTTGGCAGCGAACACTGAAGCTTTCTTT
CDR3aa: CASSLAANTEAFF

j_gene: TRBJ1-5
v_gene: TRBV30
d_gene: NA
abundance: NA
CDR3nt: TGTGCCTGGAGTGTGCAGGGGCAGAGCATGCCCCAGCATTTT
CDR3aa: CAWSVQGQSMPQHF

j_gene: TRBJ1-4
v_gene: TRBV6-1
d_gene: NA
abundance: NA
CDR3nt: TGTGCCAGCAGTGAATTGGGAACTAATGAAAAACTGTTTTTT
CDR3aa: CASSELGTNEKLFF

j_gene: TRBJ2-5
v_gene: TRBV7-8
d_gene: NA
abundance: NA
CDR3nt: TGTGCCAGCAGCTTATTCTACAGACAAGAGACCCAGTACTTC
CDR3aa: CASSLFYRQETQYF

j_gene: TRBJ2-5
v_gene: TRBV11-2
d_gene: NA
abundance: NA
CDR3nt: TGTGCCAGCAGCTTTACTGCCCAAGAGACCCAGTACTTC
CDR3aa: CASSFTAQETQYF

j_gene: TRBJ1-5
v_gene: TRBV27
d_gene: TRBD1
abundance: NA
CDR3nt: TGTGCCAGCAGTTTATTTTGGGACAGGGGGCTAGACAGCAATCAGCCCCAGCATTTT
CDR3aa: CASSLFWDRGLDSNQPQHF

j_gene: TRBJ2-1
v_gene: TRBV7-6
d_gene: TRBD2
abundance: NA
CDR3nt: TGTGCCAGCAGCCAGACTAGCGGGGGGCCGTACAATGAGCAGTTCTTC
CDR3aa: CASSQTSGGPYNEQFF

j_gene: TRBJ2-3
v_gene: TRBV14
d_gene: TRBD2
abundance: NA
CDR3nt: TGTGCCAGCAGCCAAGACATATCGGGGACTAGCGGACGCACAGATACGCAGTATTTT
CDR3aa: CASSQDISGTSGRTDTQYF

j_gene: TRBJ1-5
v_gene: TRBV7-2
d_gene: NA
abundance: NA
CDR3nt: TGTGCCAGCAGCTGGGGACATAACCAGCCCCAGCATTTT
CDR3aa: CASSWGHNQPQHF

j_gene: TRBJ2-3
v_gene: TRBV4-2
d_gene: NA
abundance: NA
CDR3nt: TGTGCCAGCAGCCAAAGACAGTATCCTAGCACAGATACGCAGTATTTT
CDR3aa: CASSQRQYPSTDTQYF

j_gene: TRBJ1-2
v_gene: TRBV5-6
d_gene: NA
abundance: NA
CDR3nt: TGTGCCAGCAGCTTGGAGAGGGGCTACACCTTC
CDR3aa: CASSLERGYTF

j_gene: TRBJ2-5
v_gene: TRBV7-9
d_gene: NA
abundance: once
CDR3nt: TGTGCCAGCACCACAACTTCCGGACTCTGGAAAGAGACCCAGTACTTC
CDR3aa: CASTTTSGLWKETQYF

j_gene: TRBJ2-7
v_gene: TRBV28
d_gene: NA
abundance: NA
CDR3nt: TGTGCCAGCAGTTCCTTGATAGGGAACCTCTACGAGCAGTACTTC
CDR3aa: CASSSLIGNLYEQYF

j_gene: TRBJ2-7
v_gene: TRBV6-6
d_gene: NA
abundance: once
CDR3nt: TGTGCCAGCAGTTACTCTAGCCTCGGGAGCGAGCAGTACTTC
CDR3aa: CASSYSSLGSEQYF

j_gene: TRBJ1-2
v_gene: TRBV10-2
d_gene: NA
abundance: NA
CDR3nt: TGCGCCAGCAGTGAGTCGGGGCAGGATGGCTACACCTTC
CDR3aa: CASSESGQDGYTF

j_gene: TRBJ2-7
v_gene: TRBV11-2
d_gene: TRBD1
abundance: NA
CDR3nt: TGTGCCAGCAGCCCAACACAGGGGCGTAGAGACGAGCAGTACTTC
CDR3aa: CASSPTQGRRDEQYF

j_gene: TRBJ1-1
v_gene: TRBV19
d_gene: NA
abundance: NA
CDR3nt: TGTGCCAGTAGTATCAGCCGGTTGGCTTTCTTT
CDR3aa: CASSISRLAFF

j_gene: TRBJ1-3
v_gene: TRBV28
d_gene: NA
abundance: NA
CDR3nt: TGTGCCAGCAGTTTAGCGGGGGCCCACTCTGGAAACACCATATATTTT
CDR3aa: CASSLAGAHSGNTIYF

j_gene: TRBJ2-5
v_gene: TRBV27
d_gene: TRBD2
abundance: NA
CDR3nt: TGTGCCAGCAGCCGAACCCTGACTAGCGGCCCAGGAACCCAGTACTTC
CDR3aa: CASSRTLTSGPGTQYF

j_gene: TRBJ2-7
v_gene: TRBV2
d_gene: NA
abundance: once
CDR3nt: TGTGCCAGCAGTGAATCAGGGGGGTACGAGCAGTACTTC
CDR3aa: CASSESGGYEQYF

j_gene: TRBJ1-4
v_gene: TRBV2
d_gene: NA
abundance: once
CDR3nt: TGTGCCAGCAGTGATGGGTGGGGCGGTAATCCTAATGAAAAACTGTTTTTT
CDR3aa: CASSDGWGGNPNEKLFF

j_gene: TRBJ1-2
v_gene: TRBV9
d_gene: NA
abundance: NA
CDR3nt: TGTGCCAGCAGCGTACAGGAGCAGGGCTATGGCTACACCTTC
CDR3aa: CASSVQEQGYGYTF

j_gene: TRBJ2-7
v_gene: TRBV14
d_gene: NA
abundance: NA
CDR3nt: TGTGCCAGCAGCCAAGAGGGGTCCTACGAGCAGTACTTC
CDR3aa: CASSQEGSYEQYF

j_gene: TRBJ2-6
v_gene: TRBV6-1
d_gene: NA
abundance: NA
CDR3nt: TGTGCCAGCAGTGGGGACGGGGCCCACCTCTCTGGGGCCAACGTCCTGACTTTC
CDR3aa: CASSGDGAHLSGANVLTF